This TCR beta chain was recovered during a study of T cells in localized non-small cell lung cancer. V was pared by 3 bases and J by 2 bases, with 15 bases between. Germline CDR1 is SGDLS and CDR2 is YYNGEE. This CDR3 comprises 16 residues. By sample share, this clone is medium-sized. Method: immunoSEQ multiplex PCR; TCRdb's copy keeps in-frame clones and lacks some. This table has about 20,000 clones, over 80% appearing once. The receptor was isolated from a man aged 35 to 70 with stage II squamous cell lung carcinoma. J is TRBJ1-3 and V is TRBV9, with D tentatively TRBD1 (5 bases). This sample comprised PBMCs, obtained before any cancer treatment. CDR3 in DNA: TGTGCCAGCAGCGCAAGTGGGGGAACTACTGGAAACACCATATATTTT. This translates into CASSASGGTTGNTIYF.